This TCR beta chain derives from a study of blood T cell repertoires in COVID-19. For the study at large: Sample material is recorded as cDNA or gDNA derived from T cells, B-cell-depleted T cells, or PBMCs.

Original data processing: Nucleated cell number was recorded as an estimate derived from reference gene primer amplification. Produced via immunoSEQ multiplex PCR; TCRdb's table is partial and in-frame only. V, J and clone size reflect that table, while D and trimming were determined from the DNA. The sample holds approximately 160,000 clones; approximately 84% are singletons and the top ten take approximately 7.7%. Trimming at V came to 1 base and at J to 4 bases, leaving 5 bases not matched to a gene. Germline CDR1 reads LGHNA; CDR2 reads YNFKEQ. CDR3 length equals 16 residues. Material for sequencing was peripheral blood. V is TRBV4-2 and J is TRBJ1-2, with 11 bases identical to TRBD1. The TCR originated in a man between 40 and 49 years old who had recovered from COVID-19. CDR3 bases: TGTGCCAGCAGCCAAGGCCGGACAGGGGGCATCTATGGCTACACCTTC. This encodes CASSQGRTGGIYGYTF.